In its sample, the clone carrying this TCR beta chain was seen a few times. Its antigen is not identified. This entry belongs to a study of T cells in Graves' hyperthyroidism and ophthalmopathy. Study results and limitations: Blood also held most thyroid clonotypes expanded beyond 0.001. Ophthalmopathy was told apart from stable hyperthyroidism by a 13 V-J model.

CDR3 size: 15 residues. V lost 6 bases and J lost 7, with 21 bases in between. Germline assignment: CDR1 SGHVS and CDR2 FQNEAQ. Ophthalmopathy patients all had a Clinical Activity Score of at least 3, a NOSPECS grade of at least 4 and disease under 3 months old. Reasons for excluding patients were uncontrolled infection, other autoimmune disease, pregnancy or lactation. TCR beta CDR3 region amplification was performed from RNA transcripts. During a first-round RT-PCR of the TCR CDR3, the HTBI primer set was used. In TCRdb, the multiplex PCR reads were re-called with MiXCR into one record per CDR3 protein. The repertoire holds more than 500,000 distinct CDR3 sequences, under 15% seen once, with about 4.5% in the top ten.

Sequencing was done on a sample of blood. This clonotype originated in a woman aged 40-49 years with Graves' ophthalmopathy. This chain joins TRBV7-8 and TRBJ2-5; D tentatively reads TRBD1 or TRBD2 (6 bases each). The CDR3 loop is CASSRWEEKGGTQYF. For the CDR3, the DNA is TGTGCCAGCAGTAGGTGGGAGGAGAAAGGGGGGACCCAGTACTTC.